Reported below is one T cell receptor (beta chain). The antigen remains unidentified. The sample belongs to a study of T cells expressing NK-cell markers. Study-wide context: It was sorted CD3+CD56-NKG2C+, CD3+CD56+NKG2C- and CD3+CD56+NKG2C+ T cells that provided the TCR beta repertoires. Sequenced donors, eight in total, included seven who were HCMV-seropositive and one who was seronegative. Study results and limitations: In 5 to 7 donors, dominant CD3+CD56+NKG2C+ clones formed about 1.0-8% of CD8+ cells.

For TCR beta, cDNA was produced by 5'RACE template switching with UMIs. TCRdb reprocessed the 5' RACE reads and reports one entry per CDR3 protein, with no DNA. This repertoire includes about 450,000 distinct CDR3 sequences. This TCR was recovered from a woman aged 18 to 75 in good health. Sequencing used blood T cells: a sorted CD56 or NKG2C T cell subset, CD4+ or CD8+ T cells, or bulk PBMC T cells (not recorded which).

The CDR3 loop reads CASIPRTLTEAFF. The chain recombines TRBV6-2 or TRBV6-3 with TRBJ1-1; checking the TCRdb D call of TRBD1 is not possible without DNA. Germline CDR1 reads MNHEY; CDR2 reads SVGEGT. The CDR3 has 13 amino acids.